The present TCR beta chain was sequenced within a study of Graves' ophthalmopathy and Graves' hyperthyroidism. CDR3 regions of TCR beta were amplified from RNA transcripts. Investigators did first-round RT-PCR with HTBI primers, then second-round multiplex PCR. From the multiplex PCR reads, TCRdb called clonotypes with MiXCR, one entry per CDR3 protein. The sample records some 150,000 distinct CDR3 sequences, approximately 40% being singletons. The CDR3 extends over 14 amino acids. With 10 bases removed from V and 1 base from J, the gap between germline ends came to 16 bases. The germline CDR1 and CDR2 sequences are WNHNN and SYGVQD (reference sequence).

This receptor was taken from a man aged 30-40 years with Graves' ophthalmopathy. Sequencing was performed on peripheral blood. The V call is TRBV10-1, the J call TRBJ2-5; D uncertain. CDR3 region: CAIWKAQGQETQYF. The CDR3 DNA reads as TGCGCCATCTGGAAGGCCCAAGGCCAAGAGACCCAGTACTTC.